This T cell receptor (beta chain) was profiled in a study of blood T cells in healthy people across ages. Together with a sample-barcoded 5' primer, a J-beta primer mix was included in a second PCR lasting about 7 to 11 cycles. MiXCR was run by TCRdb on the 5' RACE reads, yielding one entry per CDR3 protein. Of about 1.8 million distinct CDR3 sequences in the sample, around 50% were seen once. Germline CDR1 MNHNY, CDR2 SVGAGI (reference sequence). The CDR3 is 16 residues long. Trimming took off 5 bases at V and 0 bases at J, with 15 bases between the two ends. This TCR came from a woman between 40 and 55 years old in good health. Sequencing input: blood. The chain couples TRBV6-6 to TRBJ2-3; D tentatively reads TRBD1 or TRBD2 (5 bases each). In DNA form, the CDR3 reads TGTGCCAGCAGTACTCCTCCGGGACCTAGCACAGATACGCAGTATTTT. Translated, it gives CASSTPPGPSTDTQYF.